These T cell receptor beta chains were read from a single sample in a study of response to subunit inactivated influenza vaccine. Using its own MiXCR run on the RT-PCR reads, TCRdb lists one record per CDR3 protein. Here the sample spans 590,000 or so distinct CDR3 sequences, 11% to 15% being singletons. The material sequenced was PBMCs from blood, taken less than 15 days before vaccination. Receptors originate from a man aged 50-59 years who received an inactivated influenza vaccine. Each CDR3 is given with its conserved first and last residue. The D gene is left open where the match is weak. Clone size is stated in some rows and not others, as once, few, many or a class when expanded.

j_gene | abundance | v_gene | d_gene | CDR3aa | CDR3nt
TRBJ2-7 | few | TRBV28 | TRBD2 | CASSPYGLAGVHEQYF | TGTGCCAGCAGTCCGTACGGACTAGCGGGAGTCCACGAGCAGTACTTC
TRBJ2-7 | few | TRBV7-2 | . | CASSLRFPYEQYF | TGTGCCAGCAGCTTACGATTTCCCTACGAGCAGTACTTC
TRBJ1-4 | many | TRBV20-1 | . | CSARLNEKLFF | TGCAGTGCTAGGCTTAATGAAAAACTGTTTTTT
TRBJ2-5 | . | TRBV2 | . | CASKRSSVQETQYF | TGTGCCAGCAAGAGGTCGTCGGTACAAGAGACCCAGTACTTC
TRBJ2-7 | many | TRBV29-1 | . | CSVGDNSYEQYF | TGCAGCGTTGGGGACAACTCCTACGAGCAGTACTTC
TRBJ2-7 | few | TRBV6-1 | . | CASSVTANSYEQYF | TGTGCCAGCAGTGTGACGGCGAACTCCTACGAGCAGTACTTC
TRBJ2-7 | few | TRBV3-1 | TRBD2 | CASSLQLLTSGRTNEQYF | TGTGCCAGCAGCCTCCAACTACTGACTAGCGGGAGGACCAACGAGCAGTACTTC
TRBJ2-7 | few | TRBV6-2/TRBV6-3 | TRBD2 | CASSYSVASGSYEQYF | TGTGCCAGCAGTTACTCCGTTGCTAGCGGAAGCTACGAGCAGTACTTC
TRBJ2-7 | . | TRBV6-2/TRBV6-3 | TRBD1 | CASSYSGTALYEQYF | TGTGCCAGCAGTTACTCCGGGACAGCACTCTACGAGCAGTACTTC
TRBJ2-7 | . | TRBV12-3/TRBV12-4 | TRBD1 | CASRGGQGASPQYF | TGTGCCAGCAGGGGGGGACAGGGGGCATCCCCCCAGTACTTC
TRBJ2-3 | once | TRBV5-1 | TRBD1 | CASRRGQGTDTQYF | TGCGCCAGCAGACGTGGACAGGGCACAGATACGCAGTATTTT
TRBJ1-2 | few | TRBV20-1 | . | CSARERVGGGYTF | TGCAGTGCTAGAGAGAGGGTAGGGGGAGGCTACACCTTC
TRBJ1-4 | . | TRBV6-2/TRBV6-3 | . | CASSYSGVGEKLFF | TGTGCCAGCAGTTACTCCGGAGTTGGTGAAAAACTGTTTTTT
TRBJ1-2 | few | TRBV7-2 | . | CASSLTGRAYGYTF | TGTGCCAGCAGCTTAACTGGCAGGGCTTACGGCTACACCTTC
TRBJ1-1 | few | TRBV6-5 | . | CASSYGELRGSSTEAFF | TGTGCCAGCAGTTACGGGGAGCTACGGGGTTCGAGCACTGAAGCTTTCTTT
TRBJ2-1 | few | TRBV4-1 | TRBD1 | CASSQDSGGLYNEQFF | TGCGCCAGCAGCCAAGATTCAGGGGGCCTTTACAATGAGCAGTTCTTC
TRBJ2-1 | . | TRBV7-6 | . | CASSLELWGPGSYNEQFF | TGTGCCAGCAGCTTAGAGCTTTGGGGGCCTGGCTCCTACAATGAGCAGTTCTTC
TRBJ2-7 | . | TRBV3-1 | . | CASSPNGDYEQYF | TGTGCCAGCAGCCCGAACGGGGATTACGAGCAGTACTTC
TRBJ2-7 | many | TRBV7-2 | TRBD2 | CASSRTSGEYEQYF | TGTGCCAGCAGCCGGACTAGCGGGGAGTACGAGCAGTACTTC
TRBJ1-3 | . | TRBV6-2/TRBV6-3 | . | CASSVTSGNTIYF | TGTGCCAGCAGTGTCACTTCTGGAAACACCATATATTTT
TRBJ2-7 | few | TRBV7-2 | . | CASSLWTDLYEQYF | TGTGCCAGCAGCTTATGGACGGATCTATACGAGCAGTACTTC
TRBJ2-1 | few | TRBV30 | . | CAWTGGGREQFF | TGTGCCTGGACAGGGGGAGGACGGGAGCAGTTCTTC
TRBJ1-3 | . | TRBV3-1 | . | CASSQGWGNTIYF | TGTGCCAGCAGCCAGGGTTGGGGAAACACCATATATTTT
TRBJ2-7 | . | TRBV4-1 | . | CASSAAGAYEQYF | TGCGCCAGCAGCGCTGCAGGGGCCTACGAGCAGTACTTC
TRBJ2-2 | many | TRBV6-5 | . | CASSFWGTGELFF | TGTGCCAGCAGTTTCTGGGGGACCGGGGAGCTGTTTTTT
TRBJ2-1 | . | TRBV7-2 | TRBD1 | CASSWDRALRYNEQFF | TGTGCCAGCAGCTGGGACAGGGCCCTCAGGTACAATGAGCAGTTCTTC
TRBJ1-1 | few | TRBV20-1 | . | CSASGWGSNTEAFF | TGCAGTGCTTCAGGGTGGGGGTCGAACACTGAAGCTTTCTTT
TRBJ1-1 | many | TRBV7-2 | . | CASSLGRASSTEAFF | TGTGCCAGCAGCTTAGGGAGGGCGTCGAGCACTGAAGCTTTCTTT
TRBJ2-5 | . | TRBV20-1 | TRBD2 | CSASRASGLKETQYF | TGCAGTGCTAGCAGGGCTAGCGGGCTGAAAGAGACCCAGTACTTC
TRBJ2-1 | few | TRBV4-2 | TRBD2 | CASSQDEGLVNEQFF | TGTGCCAGCAGCCAAGATGAGGGACTAGTAAATGAGCAGTTCTTC
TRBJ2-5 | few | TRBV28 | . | CASQEFGGRETQYF | TGTGCCAGCCAGGAATTCGGCGGTCGAGAGACCCAGTACTTC